A selection of T cell receptor beta chains follows, all from one sample in a study of blood T cell repertoires in COVID-19. Generated by immunoSEQ multiplex PCR, the TCRdb table keeps only in-frame clones and is missing some. The table shows around 120,000 clones, with approximately 80% occurring only once. Sample: peripheral blood. The origin of the receptors is a woman of 80 years or more with acute or convalescent COVID-19. Both conserved end residues are part of each CDR3. D genes are given only for firm matches. Only some rows state a clone size, as once, few, many or a class for expanded clones.

size	V	J	D	CDR3	DNA
.	TRBV11-3	TRBJ2-1	TRBD2	CASSATSSSGEQFF	TGTGCCAGCAGCGCGACTAGCTCTAGCGGTGAGCAGTTCTTC
.	TRBV5-1	TRBJ1-1	TRBD1	CASSRTTGENTEAFF	TGCGCCAGCAGCCGGACTACAGGGGAGAACACTGAAGCTTTCTTT
.	TRBV7-9	TRBJ2-1	TRBD2	CASSLSGSGGNEQFF	TGTGCCAGCAGCTTGAGCGGGAGCGGTGGCAATGAGCAGTTCTTC
.	TRBV4-3	TRBJ2-7	.	CASSQHRAYEQYF	TGCGCCAGCAGCCAACACAGGGCCTACGAGCAGTACTTC
.	TRBV3-1/TRBV3-2	TRBJ2-1	TRBD2	CASSQDISSGGNEQFF	TGTGCCAGCAGCCAAGACATCTCTTCGGGGGGGAATGAGCAGTTCTTC
.	TRBV3-1/TRBV3-2	TRBJ1-6	.	CASSQQGVNSPLHF	TGTGCCAGCAGCCAACAGGGTGTTAATTCACCCCTCCACTTT
.	TRBV6-5	TRBJ1-5	.	CASSYDNNQPQHF	TGTGCCAGCAGTTACGACAACAATCAGCCCCAGCATTTT
.	TRBV28	TRBJ1-3	.	CASSFGGYSGNTIYF	TGTGCCAGCAGTTTTGGCGGGTACTCTGGAAACACCATATATTTT
.	TRBV2	TRBJ2-2	TRBD2	CASSPARGRAGELFF	TGTGCCAGCAGCCCCGCCCGCGGGAGGGCCGGGGAGCTGTTTTTT
.	TRBV15	TRBJ2-2	TRBD1	CATSPRTGVTGELFF	TGTGCCACCAGCCCGCGGACAGGGGTAACCGGGGAGCTGTTTTTT
few	TRBV5-6	TRBJ1-2	.	CASTLDSITYGYTF	TGTGCCAGCACCCTAGACAGCATTACCTATGGCTACACCTTC